The 15 T cell receptor beta chains given below trace back to one sample, sequenced in a study of response to subunit inactivated influenza vaccine. TCRdb analysed the RT-PCR reads with MiXCR anew, one entry per CDR3 protein. The sample has about 520,000 distinct CDR3 sequences; around 25% are singletons. Specimen: CD4+ T cells sorted from PBMCs, collected roughly 5 days after vaccination. These receptors were taken from a man in his forties or fifties who received an inactivated influenza vaccine.

The chain uses TRBV7-9 and TRBJ2-1; a weak D match, TRBD2 (5 bases). CDR3 size: 14 residues. Germline CDR1 is SEHNR and CDR2 is FQNEAQ (reference sequence). V lost 2 bases, J lost 5 bases, and 10 bases lay in between. CDR3 loop: CASSLYRGDNEQFF. For the CDR3, the DNA is TGTGCCAGCAGCTTATATCGGGGTGACAATGAGCAGTTCTTC.

The rearrangement uses TRBV6-2 or TRBV6-3 and TRBJ2-3, with D perhaps being TRBD1 or TRBD2 (5 bases each). This CDR3 region has 15 residues. The germline gives CDR1 MNHEY, CDR2 SVGEGT. V lost 4 bases, J lost 4 bases, and 15 bases lay in between. DNA of the CDR3: TGTGCCAGCAGTTCCCGGGGACGAGAGGCAGATACGCAGTATTTT. Protein sequence: CASSSRGREADTQYF.

There are a few counts of this clonotype. The chain uses TRBV9 and TRBJ1-6, with D tentatively TRBD1 (5 bases). In germline, CDR1 is SGDLS, CDR2 YYNGEE. Between the trimmed V and J ends, which lost 4 bases and 7 bases, there was a span of 12 bases. The CDR3 has 14 residues. CDR3 in amino acids: CASSPTWGNSPLHF. CDR3 nucleotides: TGTGCCAGCAGCCCGACGTGGGGCAATTCACCCCTCCACTTT.

For the CDR3, the DNA is TGCAGCGCCCAGGCCTCCTATAATTCACCCCTCCACTTT. Protein: CSAQASYNSPLHF. The chain recombines TRBV29-1 with TRBJ1-6; D gene uncertain. V was trimmed by 7 bases and J by 0 bases, leaving 7 bases between them. The CDR3 length is 13 residues. Germline V gene lookup returns CDR1 SQVTM and CDR2 ANQGSEA.

The genes are TRBV7-8 and TRBJ2-3, with TRBD2 matching over 9 bases. Germline CDR1 reads SGHVS; CDR2 reads FQNEAQ. Unmatched junction bases numbered 6, after V lost 2 bases and J lost 3 bases. The CDR3 is made up of 16 amino acids. CDR3 DNA: TGTGCCAGCAGCTTAACGTCTAGCGGGAAAACAGATACGCAGTATTTT. Protein product: CASSLTSSGKTDTQYF.

In this sample, this clonotype turned up a few times. V is TRBV11-2 and J is TRBJ2-2; no clear D. The V end lost 5 bases, the J end lost 2 bases, and 12 bases lay between the germline ends. From germline, CDR1 is SGHAT and CDR2 FQNNGV. The CDR3 runs 15 residues. This CDR3 reads CASSRARVNTGELFF. DNA for the CDR3: TGTGCCAGCAGCAGGGCCCGAGTTAACACCGGGGAGCTGTTTTTT.

The chain couples TRBV5-6 to TRBJ2-1; D is unclear. CDR3 size: 15 residues. The germline CDR1 and CDR2 sequences are SGHDT and YYEEEE. V lost 1 base to trimming and J lost 5 bases, with 13 bases between them. The CDR3 reads CASSLSKLDDNEQFF. CDR3 DNA sequence: TGTGCCAGCAGCTTGAGTAAGTTGGATGACAATGAGCAGTTCTTC. Looking up the rest from reference TRBV5-6 and TRBJ2-1 gives the full variable domain: DAGVTQSPTHLIKTRGQQVTLRCSPKSGHDTVSWYQQALGQGPQFIFQYYEEEERQRGNFPDRFSGHQFPNYSSELNVNALLLGDSALYLCASSLSKLDDNEQFFGPGTRLTVL.

The rearrangement links TRBV15 to TRBJ1-2; TRBD1 is a possible D gene (6 bases). V lost 3 bases, J lost 0 bases, and 11 bases lay in between. The CDR3 spans 15 residues. Germline-derived CDR1 and CDR2 are LNHNV and YYDKDF (reference sequence). This CDR3 reads CATSRRTGTNYGYTF. The CDR3 DNA reads as TGTGCCACCAGCAGGCGAACAGGGACTAACTATGGCTACACCTTC.

This clonotype was observed many times. V gene TRBV11-2 combines with J gene TRBJ1-2; TRBD1 might be the D (5 bases). The germline V gene encodes CDR1 SGHAT and CDR2 FQNNGV. Trimming took 5 bases from V and 7 from J, leaving 23 bases between them. CDR3 length: 16 amino acids. The CDR3: CASSNPGPPGLGGYTF. The CDR3 nucleotides are TGTGCCAGCAGCAACCCCGGCCCCCCAGGGCTCGGTGGCTACACCTTC.

This clonotype was detected a few times. CDR3 DNA sequence: TGTGCCACTCGACAGGTTACGAACACTGAAGCTTTCTTT. Residues: CATRQVTNTEAFF. The rearrangement uses TRBV10-3 and TRBJ1-1, with D possibly matching TRBD1 (6 bases). Germline CDR1 and CDR2: ENHRY and SYGVKD. Trimming took 10 bases from V and 1 from J, leaving 13 bases between them. The CDR3 totals 13 residues.

The chain carries TRBV7-2 and TRBJ2-5; D might be TRBD1 (5 bases). The germline V gene encodes CDR1 SGHTA and CDR2 FQGNSA. CDR3 size: 15 residues. The ends were cut back, 1 base at V and 1 base at J, with 10 bases in the middle. The CDR3 bases are TGTGCCAGCAGCTTAGGACAGACCCTCCAAGAGACCCAGTACTTC. This translates into CASSLGQTLQETQYF.

This clonotype was seen more than once but under ten times. The gene calls are TRBV7-8 and TRBJ2-1, with 10 nucleotides matching TRBD1. Germline CDR1 and CDR2: SGHVS and FQNEAQ. V was clipped by 4 bases and J by 9 bases; unmatched bases: 6. The CDR3 runs to 14 residues. The CDR3 spells CASSSLDRGAEQFF. The CDR3 coding sequence is TGTGCCAGCAGCTCCCTGGACAGGGGGGCTGAGCAGTTCTTC.

V gene TRBV4-3 combines with J gene TRBJ2-5, with D possibly being TRBD2 (6 bases). The CDR3 covers 14 residues. Trimming took off 3 bases at V and 5 bases at J, with 13 bases between the two ends. The V gene's germline CDR1 is LGHNA and CDR2 YSLEER. The chain's CDR3 is CASSHFSGVETQYF. The CDR3 nucleotides are TGCGCCAGCAGCCACTTCTCGGGAGTCGAGACCCAGTACTTC.

This rearrangement joins TRBV5-5 to TRBJ2-5; unclear D gene. Trimming took off 4 bases at V and 5 bases at J, with 9 bases between the two ends. This CDR3 spans 12 amino acids. The V gene's germline CDR1 is SGHKS and CDR2 YYEKEE (reference sequence). The CDR3 sequence is CASSRSFETQYF. In DNA form, the CDR3 reads TGTGCCAGCAGCAGGAGCTTTGAGACCCAGTACTTC.

The chain recombines TRBV14 with TRBJ2-7; D possibly corresponds to TRBD1 (5 bases). Germline V CDR1 and CDR2: SGHDN, FVKESK. Trimming took off 4 bases at V and 1 base at J, with 11 bases between the two ends. The CDR3 sequence is 14 residues long. CDR3 region: CASSPDKASYEQYF. The CDR3 DNA sequence: TGTGCCAGCAGCCCGGACAAAGCATCCTACGAGCAGTACTTC.